These 29 T cell receptor beta chains were sequenced from one sample in a study of blood T cell repertoires in COVID-19. Repertoires were generated with immunoSEQ multiplex PCR, while TCRdb's copy carries only in-frame clones and drops some. The data show roughly 230,000 clones, 88% seen once. Material for sequencing was peripheral blood. The receptors shown here come from a human donor in a cohort sampled during active COVID-19.

The rearrangement uses TRBV6-6 and TRBJ2-7, with 13 positions matching TRBD2. In germline, CDR1 is MNHNY, CDR2 SVGAGI (reference sequence). The V gene end was trimmed by 4 bases and the J gene end by 11 bases; junction bases not matched to a gene: 8. The CDR3 consists of 14 residues. CDR3 sequence reads: CASSFQLAGGEEYF. CDR3 coding DNA: TGTGCCAGCAGTTTCCAACTAGCGGGGGGGGAGGAGTACTTC.

Details on this clone: This specimen includes other DNA sequences encoding the same CDR3. The rearrangement uses TRBV7-9 and TRBJ2-3; possible D gene TRBD1, 6 bases. Germline assignment: CDR1 SEHNR and CDR2 FQNEAQ (reference sequence). V lost 4 bases and J 1 base, leaving 12 bases between the germline ends. The CDR3 is made up of 15 amino acids. The CDR3 DNA is TGTGCCAGCAGCTCTACAGGGATCGGCACAGATACGCAGTATTTT. This sequence encodes CASSSTGIGTDTQYF. The complete variable domain, with remaining parts taken from reference TRBV7-9 and TRBJ2-3, reads DTGVSQNPRHKITKRGQNVTFRCDPISEHNRLYWYRQTLGQGPEFLTYFQNEAQLEKSRLLSDRFSAERPKGSFSTLEIQRTEQGDSAMYLCASSSTGIGTDTQYFGPGTRLTVL.

The gene calls are TRBV7-3 and TRBJ2-5; the match to TRBD2 covers 11 bases. Trimming cost V 5 bases and J 2 bases; bases outside gene matches: 7. Germline CDR1 is SGHTA and CDR2 is FQGTGA. The CDR3 covers 16 residues. Here the CDR3 reads CASSPNSGRGQETQYF. CDR3 bases: TGTGCCAGCAGCCCCAATAGCGGGAGGGGTCAAGAGACCCAGTACTTC.

The chain employs TRBV30 and TRBJ1-6, with TRBD1 identical over 8 bases. V lost 3 bases to trimming and J lost 10 bases; unmatched junction nucleotides: 5. This CDR3 spans 13 amino acids. CDR1 and CDR2 from the germline V gene are GTSNPN and SVGIG (reference sequence). In nucleotides, the CDR3 is TGTGCCTGGAGCTATCAGGGGGCCTCACCCCTCCACTTT. Amino acid sequence: CAWSYQGASPLHF.

The V call is TRBV3-1 (or the pseudogene TRBV3-2), the J call TRBJ2-3; 9 bases line up with TRBD1. V was clipped by 5 bases and J by 6 bases; unmatched bases: 6. CDR3 length equals 14 residues. Germline CDR1 reads LGHDT; CDR2 reads YNNKEL (reference sequence). The CDR3 DNA is TGTGCCAGCAGCTACGGACAGGGGAGGGATACGCAGTATTTT. Translation: CASSYGQGRDTQYF.

The chain has TRBV28 and TRBJ2-7; the match to TRBD2 covers 8 bases. There are 16 residues in the CDR3. The trim removed 5 bases at V and 3 bases at J, leaving 12 bases unmatched. The germline V gene has CDR1 MDHEN and CDR2 SYDVKM. The CDR3 is CASSLPREGVNYEQYF. DNA for the CDR3: TGTGCCAGCAGTCTCCCTCGGGAGGGGGTGAACTACGAGCAGTACTTC.

The genes are TRBV6-4 and TRBJ2-3; D unclear. Trimming left V 2 bases short and J 6 bases short, with 9 bases between. Germline-derived CDR1 and CDR2 are MRHNA and SNTAGT. The length of the CDR3 is 13 residues. CDR3 nucleotide sequence: TGTGCCAGCAGTGACCGACCGCGGGATACGCAGTATTTT. Translation gives CASSDRPRDTQYF.

In this sample, this clone turned up once. The chain couples TRBV4-1 to TRBJ2-1; TRBD2 matches 8 bases. This CDR3 has 16 amino acids. V dropped 4 bases and J dropped 2; count of bases not matched to a gene: 7. Germline assignment: CDR1 MGHRA and CDR2 YSYEKL. CDR3 loop: CASSPQRGKTYNEQFF. The CDR3, as DNA: TGCGCCAGCAGCCCACAGCGGGGGAAGACCTACAATGAGCAGTTCTTC.

For the CDR3, the DNA is TGTGCCAGCAGTTTCCGGGGGGACGGCTACACCTTC. The encoded protein is CASSFRGDGYTF. This sequence joins TRBV28 and TRBJ1-2, with a tentative D call TRBD1 (5 bases). V dropped 3 bases and J dropped 8 bases, with 10 bases sitting between them. The CDR3 is made up of 12 amino acids. Germline values: CDR1 MDHEN, CDR2 SYDVKM.

This chain joins TRBV27 and TRBJ1-1; TRBD1 matches 7 bases. V lost 4 bases and J lost 6; bases outside the gene matches: 17. Germline assignment: CDR1 MNHEY and CDR2 SMNVEV (reference sequence). The CDR3 length is 17 residues. The CDR3 is CASSSSTGQSMGAEAFF. The CDR3 bases are TGTGCCAGCAGTTCATCGACAGGGCAATCCATGGGCGCTGAAGCTTTCTTT.

The V and J genes are TRBV30 and TRBJ1-2; perhaps TRBD1 as D (6 bases). The germline gives CDR1 GTSNPN, CDR2 SVGIG (reference sequence). The CDR3 is 15 amino acids. The V end lost 3 bases, the J end lost 8 bases, and 22 bases lay between the germline ends. CDR3 amino acids: CAWSRSILTGTGYTF. The DNA for the CDR3 is TGTGCCTGGAGCCGGAGCATTTTGACAGGTACCGGCTACACCTTC.

V gene TRBV4-3 combines with J gene TRBJ1-2; 8 nucleotides align to TRBD1. Trimming removed 1 base from V and 1 base from J; junction bases left unmatched: 20. The germline gives CDR1 LGHNA, CDR2 YSLEER. The CDR3 has 21 amino acids. This chain's CDR3 is CASSQAFEPGGTGNLNYGYTF. In nucleotides, the CDR3 is TGCGCCAGCAGCCAAGCCTTCGAACCGGGCGGGACAGGAAATCTTAACTATGGCTACACCTTC.

This chain uses TRBV19 with TRBJ1-1, with TRBD1 as a possible D gene (5 bases). The CDR3 is 14 residues long. Germline V lookup: CDR1 LNHDA, CDR2 SQIVND (reference sequence). V gave up 0 bases and J gave up 2 bases, with 7 bases separating them. The CDR3 bases are TGTGCCAGTAGTATAGAGGACATAAACACTGAAGCTTTCTTT. Translation: CASSIEDINTEAFF.

The table lists this clone with a count of one. This chain connects TRBV7-2 to TRBJ1-3; 9 bases align to TRBD1. This CDR3 has 15 residues. With V trimmed by 5 bases and J by 4 bases, 6 bases remained unmatched. From germline, CDR1 is SGHTA and CDR2 FQGNSA. The CDR3 sequence is CASSAMGQGGNTIYF. Written as DNA, the CDR3 is TGTGCCAGCAGCGCGATGGGACAGGGCGGAAACACCATATATTTT.

The chain recombines TRBV6-5 with TRBJ2-5, with 7 nucleotides matching TRBD2. CDR3 length: 14 amino acids. V was pared by 5 bases and J by 4 bases, with 7 bases of the junction left unmatched. Germline V gene lookup returns CDR1 MNHEY and CDR2 SVGAGI. The CDR3 bases are TGTGCCAGCAGTACGTTGGGGGGGGGAGAGACCCAGTACTTC. It is translated as CASSTLGGGETQYF.

The chain uses TRBV27 and TRBJ2-7; tentative D call: TRBD2 (6 bases). V lost 6 bases to trimming and J lost 0 bases, with 15 bases between them. CDR3 size: 15 residues. CDR1 MNHEY and CDR2 SMNVEV come from the germline V gene (reference sequence). The CDR3 sequence: CASRLGGMPSYEQYF. CDR3 sequence (DNA): TGTGCCAGCAGATTGGGCGGGATGCCCTCCTACGAGCAGTACTTC.

The rearrangement uses TRBV27 and TRBJ2-1; 8 bases agree with TRBD2. CDR1 MNHEY and CDR2 SMNVEV come from the germline V gene (reference sequence). CDR3 size: 13 residues. Trimming cost V 2 bases and J 7 bases; bases outside gene matches: 1. In DNA form, the CDR3 reads TGTGCCAGCAGTTTAAGACTAGCGAATGAGCAGTTCTTC. Protein: CASSLRLANEQFF.

This clone was seen a single time. This CDR3 is also generated by other DNA sequences in the sample. This chain connects TRBV5-6 to TRBJ1-2; maybe TRBD1 (5 bases). Germline assignment: CDR1 SGHDT and CDR2 YYEEEE. The CDR3 spans 13 residues. Trimming cost V 1 base and J 2 bases, with 6 bases left between them. In DNA, the CDR3 is TGTGCCAGCAGCTTGCGGGGGAACTATGGCTACACCTTC. It yields the protein CASSLRGNYGYTF.

The chain recombines TRBV4-1 with TRBJ2-3; no clear D gene. The V and J ends lost 4 bases and 0 bases respectively, with 5 bases between them. CDR1 and CDR2 (germline): MGHRA, YSYEKL. The CDR3 is made up of 13 amino acids. Here the CDR3 reads CASSPQSTDTQYF. The CDR3 bases are TGCGCCAGCAGCCCCCAGAGCACAGATACGCAGTATTTT.

This chain uses TRBV4-2 with TRBJ2-7; D is undetermined. The CDR3 is 14 residues long. Trimming took 1 base from V and 2 from J, leaving 9 bases between them. The V gene's germline CDR1 is LGHNA and CDR2 YNFKEQ. CDR3 nucleotide sequence: TGTGCCAGCAGCCAAGTAAACACAGCCTACGAGCAGTACTTC. Amino acids: CASSQVNTAYEQYF.

The chain recombines TRBV7-8 with TRBJ1-2; 9 bases are a match to TRBD1. Per germline, CDR1 SGHVS and CDR2 FQNEAQ. The CDR3 totals 14 residues. Germline trimming cut 1 base from V and 4 bases from J; bases unmatched to any gene: 1. The CDR3 DNA follows: TGTGCCAGCAGCTTAGTACAGGGGGCCTATGGCTACACCTTC. Translated, it gives CASSLVQGAYGYTF.

CDR3 loop: CASRQGIGEAYGYTF. The CDR3 nucleotides read TGTGCCAGTAGACAGGGAATTGGCGAAGCCTATGGCTACACCTTC. The chain recombines TRBV19 with TRBJ1-2; D might be TRBD1 (6 bases). The germline CDR1 and CDR2 sequences are LNHDA and SQIVND (reference sequence). V was shortened by 6 bases and J by 4 bases, with 18 bases between the two germline ends. This CDR3 comprises 15 residues.

This clone was detected only a few times. The rearrangement links TRBV11-3 to TRBJ2-5; tentatively, D is TRBD2 (5 bases). V lost 3 bases and J 3 bases, leaving 8 bases between the germline ends. The CDR3 runs to 13 residues. Germline assignment: CDR1 SGHNT and CDR2 YENEEA. CDR3 in DNA: TGTGCCAGCAGCTTGTCCGGGGAAGAGACCCAGTACTTC. As protein: CASSLSGEETQYF.

The chain uses TRBV4-3 and TRBJ2-2, with D possibly matching TRBD2 (6 bases). The CDR3 is made up of 17 amino acids. Germline assignment: CDR1 LGHNA and CDR2 YSLEER. V dropped 3 bases and J dropped 5 bases, with 19 bases sitting between them. The CDR3 region is CASSHSGPGRLTGELFF. CDR3 bases: TGCGCCAGCAGCCACTCGGGCCCCGGGAGATTAACCGGGGAGCTGTTTTTT.

The chain uses TRBV28 and TRBJ1-2; the match to TRBD1 covers 7 bases. Germline V gene sequence: CDR1 MDHEN, CDR2 SYDVKM. V was pared by 1 base and J by 1 base, with 15 bases of the junction left unmatched. The CDR3 length is 19 residues. The CDR3 sequence is CASSLYRVLKGQLNYGYTF. The CDR3 DNA sequence: TGTGCCAGCAGTTTATACCGTGTACTCAAGGGACAGCTTAACTATGGCTACACCTTC.

The rearrangement uses TRBV7-8 and TRBJ2-4, with 7 bases aligning to TRBD2. Germline CDR1 and CDR2: SGHVS and FQNEAQ. The CDR3 loop spans 14 amino acids. V lost 1 base, J lost 9 bases, and 6 bases stayed unmatched. The CDR3 reads CASSLVRERGIQYF. The CDR3 bases are TGTGCCAGCAGCTTAGTCAGAGAGCGGGGCATTCAGTACTTC.

The V gene is TRBV9, the J gene TRBJ1-3; the D is unclear. Germline assignment: CDR1 SGDLS and CDR2 YYNGEE. The CDR3 spans 15 residues. Deletions cut 0 bases from V and 3 bases from J, with 10 bases between. The CDR3 sequence: CASSVEQNRGNTIYF. Here the CDR3 DNA reads TGTGCCAGCAGCGTAGAACAGAACCGTGGAAACACCATATATTTT.

This rearrangement joins TRBV6-5 to TRBJ2-7, with D maybe TRBD2 (6 bases). This CDR3 is 14 amino acids long. V was clipped by 6 bases and J by 3 bases, with 15 bases between them. From germline, CDR1 is MNHEY and CDR2 SVGAGI. The CDR3 loop is CASRAGIYLYEQYF. The CDR3 DNA reads as TGTGCCAGCAGGGCGGGGATCTATCTCTACGAGCAGTACTTC.

This clone was recorded many times. This chain connects TRBV7-9 to TRBJ2-7; 14 bases agree with TRBD2. V dropped 6 bases and J dropped 6; count of bases not matched to a gene: 7. CDR1 SEHNR and CDR2 FQNEAQ come from the germline V gene (reference sequence). The CDR3 loop spans 15 amino acids. CDR3 coding DNA: TGTGCCAGCAGGTTGACTAGCGGGGGGGCCGGCGAGCAGTACTTC. It is translated as CASRLTSGGAGEQYF.